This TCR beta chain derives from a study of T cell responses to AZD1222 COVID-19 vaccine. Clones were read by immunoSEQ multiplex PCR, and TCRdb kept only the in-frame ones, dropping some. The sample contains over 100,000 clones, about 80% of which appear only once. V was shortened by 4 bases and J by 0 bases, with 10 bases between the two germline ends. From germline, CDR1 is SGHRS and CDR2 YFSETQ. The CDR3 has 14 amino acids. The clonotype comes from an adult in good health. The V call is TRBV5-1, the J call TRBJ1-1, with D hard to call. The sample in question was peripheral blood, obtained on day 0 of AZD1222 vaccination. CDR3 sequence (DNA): TGCGCCAGCAGCCTCAGTTTCATGAACACTGAAGCTTTCTTT. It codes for CASSLSFMNTEAFF.